Given below is one T cell receptor (beta chain) in context. The same CDR3 arises from other DNA sequences in this sample as well. CDR1 is SGHRS and CDR2 is YFSETQ in the germline V gene. This CDR3 is built from 13 residues. V was pared by 5 bases and J by 0 bases, with 6 bases between. Assay used: immunoSEQ multiplex PCR; TCRdb lists only in-frame clones, some missing. The profile shows approximately 60,000 clones, around nine tenths of them singletons. These data originate in a study of control samples from healthy donors and cancer patients. This rearrangement joins TRBV5-1 to TRBJ1-5; no clear D gene. Sequenced input: PBMCs. This TCR derives from a woman aged 50 to 60 with colorectal cancer. CDR3 in amino acids: CASRVDSNQPQHF. The CDR3 bases are TGCGCCAGCAGGGTGGATAGCAATCAGCCCCAGCATTTT.